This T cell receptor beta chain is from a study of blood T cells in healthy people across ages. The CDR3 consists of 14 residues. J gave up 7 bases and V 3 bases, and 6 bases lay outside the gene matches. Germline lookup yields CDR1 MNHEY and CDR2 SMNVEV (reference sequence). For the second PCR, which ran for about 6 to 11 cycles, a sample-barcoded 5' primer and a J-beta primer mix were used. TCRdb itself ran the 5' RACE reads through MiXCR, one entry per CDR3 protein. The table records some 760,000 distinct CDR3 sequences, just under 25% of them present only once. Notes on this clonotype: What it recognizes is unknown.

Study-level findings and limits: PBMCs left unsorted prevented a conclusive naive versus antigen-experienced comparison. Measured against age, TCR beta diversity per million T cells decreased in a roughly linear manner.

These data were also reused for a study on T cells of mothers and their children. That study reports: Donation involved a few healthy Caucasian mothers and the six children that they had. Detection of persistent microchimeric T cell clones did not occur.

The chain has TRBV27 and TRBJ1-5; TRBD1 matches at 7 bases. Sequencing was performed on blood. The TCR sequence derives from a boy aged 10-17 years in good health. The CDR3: CASSFSGTEQPQHF. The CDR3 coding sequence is TGTGCCAGCAGTTTCTCCGGGACAGAACAGCCCCAGCATTTT.